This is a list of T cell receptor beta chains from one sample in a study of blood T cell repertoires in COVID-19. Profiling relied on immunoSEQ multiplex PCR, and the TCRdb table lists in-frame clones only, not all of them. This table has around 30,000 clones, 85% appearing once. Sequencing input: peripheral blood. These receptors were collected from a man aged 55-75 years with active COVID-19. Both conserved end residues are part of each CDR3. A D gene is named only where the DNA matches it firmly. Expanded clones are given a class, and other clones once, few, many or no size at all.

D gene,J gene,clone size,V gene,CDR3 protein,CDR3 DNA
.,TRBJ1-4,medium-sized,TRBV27,CASRGKGVEKLFF,TGTGCCAGCAGGGGAAAGGGGGTAGAAAAACTGTTTTTT
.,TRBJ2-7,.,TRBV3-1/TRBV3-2,CASSLFSYEQYF,TGTGCCAGCAGCCTCTTCAGCTACGAGCAGTACTTC
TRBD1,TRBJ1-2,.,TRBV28,CASSFGAAGGKREGYTF,TGTGCCAGCAGTTTCGGAGCGGCAGGGGGTAAAAGGGAAGGCTACACCTTC
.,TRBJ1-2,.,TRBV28,CASSRQMDGYTF,TGTGCCAGCAGTCGACAGATGGATGGCTACACCTTC
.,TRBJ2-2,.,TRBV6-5,CASSYHNTGELFF,TGTGCCAGCAGTTACCATAACACCGGGGAGCTGTTTTTT
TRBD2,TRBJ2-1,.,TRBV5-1,CASSLVGTSGYNEQFF,TGCGCCAGCAGCTTGGTTGGGACTAGCGGCTACAATGAGCAGTTCTTC
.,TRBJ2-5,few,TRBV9,CASSVDGSGRGETQYF,TGTGCCAGCAGCGTAGACGGCTCGGGCAGGGGCGAGACCCAGTACTTC
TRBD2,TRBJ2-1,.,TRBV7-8,CASNLAGTSEGNEQFF,TGTGCCAGCAACCTCGCCGGGACTAGCGAGGGCAATGAGCAGTTCTTC
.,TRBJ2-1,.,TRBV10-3,CAISELAQRVEQFF,TGTGCCATCAGTGAACTAGCCCAACGGGTTGAGCAGTTCTTC
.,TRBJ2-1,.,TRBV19,CATTGSLYNEQFF,TGTGCCACAACGGGGAGTCTCTACAATGAGCAGTTCTTC
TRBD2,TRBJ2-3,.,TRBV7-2,CASSFRTSAGTDTQYF,TGTGCCAGCAGCTTCAGGACTAGCGCTGGCACAGATACGCAGTATTTT
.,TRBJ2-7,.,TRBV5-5,CASSFRLAVQYF,TGTGCCAGCAGCTTTAGGCTAGCAGTGCAGTACTTC
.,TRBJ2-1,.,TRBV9,CASSVVADPSYNEQFF,TGTGCCAGCAGCGTAGTAGCGGATCCCTCCTACAATGAGCAGTTCTTC
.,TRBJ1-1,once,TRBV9,CASRPLIKTGTYEAFF,TGTGCCAGCAGACCACTTATTAAGACAGGTACCTATGAAGCTTTCTTT
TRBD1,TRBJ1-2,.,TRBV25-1,CASSAKRTGGHGYTF,TGTGCCAGCAGTGCAAAGAGAACAGGGGGCCATGGCTACACCTTC
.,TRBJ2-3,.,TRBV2,CASRQEPSTDTQYF,TGTGCCAGCAGACAGGAACCTAGCACAGATACGCAGTATTTT
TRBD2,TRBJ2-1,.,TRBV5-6,CASSLFSGIINEQFF,TGTGCCAGCAGCTTGTTTAGCGGGATAATCAATGAGCAGTTCTTC
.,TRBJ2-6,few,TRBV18,CASGRGGANVLTF,TGTGCCAGCGGCAGGGGTGGGGCCAACGTCCTGACTTTC
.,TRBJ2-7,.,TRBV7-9,CASSLSDSGYFF,TGTGCCAGCAGCTTATCGGACAGCGGATACTTCTTC
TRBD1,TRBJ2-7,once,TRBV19,CASSQQGASYEQYF,TGTGCCAGTAGCCAACAGGGGGCGAGCTACGAGCAGTACTTC
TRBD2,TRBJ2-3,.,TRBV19,CASRIGTSGPDTQYF,TGTGCCAGTAGAATCGGGACTAGCGGGCCCGATACGCAGTATTTT
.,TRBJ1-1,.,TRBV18,CASSPRGTPSNTEAFF,TGTGCCAGCTCACCGCGAGGGACACCCTCGAACACTGAAGCTTTCTTT
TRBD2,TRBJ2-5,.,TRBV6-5,CASSKIAGSGETQYF,TGTGCCAGCAGTAAAATAGCGGGAAGCGGGGAGACCCAGTACTTC
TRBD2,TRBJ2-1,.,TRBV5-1,CASSRSRETRGNEQFF,TGCGCCAGCAGCCGGTCGCGGGAGACGCGGGGTAATGAGCAGTTCTTC
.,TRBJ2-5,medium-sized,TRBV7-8,CASSLVGAETQYF,TGTGCCAGCAGCTTAGTGGGGGCGGAGACCCAGTACTTC
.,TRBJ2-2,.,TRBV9,CASSVEWGSVDNTGELFF,TGTGCCAGCAGCGTAGAATGGGGTAGCGTGGATAACACCGGGGAGCTGTTTTTT
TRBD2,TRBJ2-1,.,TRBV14,CASSLLKGLAGGRSYNEQFF,TGTGCCAGCAGCCTTTTGAAGGGACTAGCGGGAGGGAGATCCTACAATGAGCAGTTCTTC
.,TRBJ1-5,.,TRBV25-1,CASTRGPGQPQHF,TGTGCCAGCACCAGGGGCCCCGGTCAGCCCCAGCATTTT
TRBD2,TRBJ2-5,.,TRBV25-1,CASSEHTGTRETQYF,TGTGCCAGCAGTGAACATACCGGGACTAGAGAGACCCAGTACTTC
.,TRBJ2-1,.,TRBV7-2,CASSLELNNEQFF,TGTGCCAGCAGCTTAGAACTGAACAATGAGCAGTTCTTC
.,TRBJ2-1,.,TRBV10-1,CASSESSRWNEQFF,TGCGCCAGCAGTGAGTCATCCAGGTGGAATGAGCAGTTCTTC
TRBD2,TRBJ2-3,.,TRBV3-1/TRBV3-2,CASSQVLAGVSLTDTQYF,TGTGCCAGCAGCCAAGTCCTAGCGGGAGTGAGCCTCACAGATACGCAGTATTTT
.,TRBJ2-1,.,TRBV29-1,CSAMRNEQFF,TGCAGCGCTATGCGGAATGAGCAGTTCTTC
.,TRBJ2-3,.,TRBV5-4,CASSPPGRSTDTQYF,TGTGCCAGCAGCCCGCCGGGTAGGAGCACAGATACGCAGTATTTT
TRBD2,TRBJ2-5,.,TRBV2,CASRAGPGETQYF,TGTGCCAGCAGAGCGGGACCGGGGGAGACCCAGTACTTC
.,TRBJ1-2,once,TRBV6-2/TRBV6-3,CASSPAGLSSYGYTF,TGTGCCAGCAGCCCCGCGGGACTTTCAAGCTATGGCTACACCTTC
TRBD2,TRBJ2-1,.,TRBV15,CATSTSSKGLAGRHEQFF,TGTGCCACCAGCACTTCCTCGAAGGGACTAGCCGGCCGCCATGAGCAGTTCTTC
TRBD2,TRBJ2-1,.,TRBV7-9,CASSLASGTKYNEQFF,TGTGCCAGCAGCTTAGCGAGCGGGACGAAATACAATGAGCAGTTCTTC
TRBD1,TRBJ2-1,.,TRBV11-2,CASSFLARGFYNEQFF,TGTGCCAGCAGCTTTCTGGCCAGGGGGTTCTACAATGAGCAGTTCTTC
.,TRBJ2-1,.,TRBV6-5,CASSYSTGEQFF,TGTGCCAGCAGTTACTCGACAGGTGAGCAGTTCTTC
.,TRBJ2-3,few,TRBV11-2,CASSLGGQTDTQYF,TGTGCCAGCAGCTTAGGTGGCCAAACAGATACGCAGTATTTT
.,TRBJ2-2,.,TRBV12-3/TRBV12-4,CASGSPGTGELFF,TGTGCCAGCGGAAGCCCAGGTACCGGGGAGCTGTTTTTT
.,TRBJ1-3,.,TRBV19,CASSAGTEGPLTGNTIYF,TGTGCCAGTAGCGCCGGGACGGAGGGCCCATTAACCGGAAACACCATATATTTT
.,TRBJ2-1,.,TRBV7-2,CASSLTTGSYNEQFF,TGTGCCAGCAGCCTTACGACTGGTTCCTACAATGAGCAGTTCTTC
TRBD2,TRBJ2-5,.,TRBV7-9,CASSLRLAAVETQYF,TGTGCCAGCAGCTTACGCCTAGCGGCTGTGGAGACCCAGTACTTC
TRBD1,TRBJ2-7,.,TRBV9,CASSVTGAEQYF,TGTGCCAGCAGCGTAACAGGGGCCGAGCAGTACTTC
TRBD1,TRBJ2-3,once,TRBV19,CASTRAGGAADTQYF,TGTGCCAGTACCCGGGCAGGGGGCGCGGCAGATACGCAGTATTTT
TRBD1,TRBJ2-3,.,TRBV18,CASSTPGQGFTDTQYF,TGTGCCAGCTCAACTCCGGGACAGGGATTCACAGATACGCAGTATTTT
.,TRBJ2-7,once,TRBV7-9,CASSLGNSPYEQYF,TGTGCCAGCAGCTTAGGTAACAGTCCCTACGAGCAGTACTTC
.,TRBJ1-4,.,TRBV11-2,CASSFYNRDEKLFF,TGTGCCAGCAGCTTCTATAACAGGGATGAAAAACTGTTTTTT